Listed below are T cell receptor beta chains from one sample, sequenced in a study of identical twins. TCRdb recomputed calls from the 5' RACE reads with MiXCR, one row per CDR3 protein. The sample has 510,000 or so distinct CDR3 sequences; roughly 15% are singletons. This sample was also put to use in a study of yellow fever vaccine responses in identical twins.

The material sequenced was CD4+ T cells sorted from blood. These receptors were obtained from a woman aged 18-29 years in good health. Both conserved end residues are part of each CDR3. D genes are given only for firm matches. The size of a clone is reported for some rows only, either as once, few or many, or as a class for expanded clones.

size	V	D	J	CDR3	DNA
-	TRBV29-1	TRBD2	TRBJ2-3	CSVRTSGNTDTQYF	TGCAGCGTGCGGACTAGCGGGAACACAGATACGCAGTATTTT
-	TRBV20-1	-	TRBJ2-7	CSASGRGAAYEQYF	TGCAGTGCTAGTGGTCGGGGGGCCGCCTACGAGCAGTACTTC
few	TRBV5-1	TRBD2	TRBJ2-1	CASSLGPSGRNYNEQFF	TGCGCCAGCAGCTTGGGGCCTAGCGGGAGAAACTACAATGAGCAGTTCTTC
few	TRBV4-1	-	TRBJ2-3	CASSPNEGHTQYF	TGCGCCAGCAGCCCAAACGAGGGCCATACGCAGTATTTT
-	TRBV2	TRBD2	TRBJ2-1	CASSEYGTSGSVAYNEQFF	TGTGCCAGCAGCGAGTACGGGACTAGCGGGAGTGTAGCCTACAATGAGCAGTTCTTC
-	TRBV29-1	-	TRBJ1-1	CSVEGVTEAFF	TGCAGCGTTGAGGGGGTGACTGAAGCTTTCTTT
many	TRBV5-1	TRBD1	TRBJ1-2	CASSLGQGMDGYTF	TGCGCCAGCAGCCTGGGACAGGGGATGGATGGCTACACCTTC
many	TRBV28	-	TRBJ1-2	CASSPGVTGIYGYTF	TGTGCCAGCTCCCCAGGCGTAACAGGGATCTATGGCTACACCTTC
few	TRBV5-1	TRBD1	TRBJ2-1	CASSLAPQGLHNEQFF	TGCGCCAGCAGCTTGGCACCACAGGGGCTCCACAATGAGCAGTTCTTC
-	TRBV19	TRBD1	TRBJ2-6	CASSILQGTGPSGANVLTF	TGTGCCAGTAGTATCTTACAGGGGACAGGGCCCTCTGGGGCCAACGTCCTGACTTTC
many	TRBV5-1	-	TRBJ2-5	CASSLVDRPETQYF	TGCGCCAGCAGCTTGGTGGATAGGCCAGAGACCCAGTACTTC
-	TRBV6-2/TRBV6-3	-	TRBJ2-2	CASSPAGGGEIGELFF	TGTGCCAGCAGTCCGGCAGGAGGGGGCGAAATCGGGGAGCTGTTTTTT
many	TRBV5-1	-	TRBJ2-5	CASSLVGNSQETQYF	TGCGCCAGCAGCTTGGTCGGGAACTCCCAAGAGACCCAGTACTTC
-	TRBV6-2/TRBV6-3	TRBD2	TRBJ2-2	CASGGGATYTGELFF	TGTGCCAGTGGGGGGGGAGCGACCTACACCGGGGAGCTGTTTTTT
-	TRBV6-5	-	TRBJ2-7	CASSYRPGRGYEQYF	TGTGCCAGCAGTTACCGGCCGGGAAGGGGCTACGAGCAGTACTTC
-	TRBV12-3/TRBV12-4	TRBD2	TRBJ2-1	CASSLVAGGVNEQFF	TGTGCCAGCAGTTTAGTAGCGGGAGGGGTCAATGAGCAGTTCTTC
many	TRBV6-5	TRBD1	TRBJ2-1	CASSFSGQGWNEQFF	TGTGCCAGCAGTTTTTCGGGACAGGGGTGGAATGAGCAGTTCTTC
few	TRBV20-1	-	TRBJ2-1	CSAPSPNEQFF	TGCAGTGCTCCGAGCCCGAATGAGCAGTTCTTC
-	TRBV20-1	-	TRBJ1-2	CSAPGDAGIYGYTF	TGCAGTGCCCCGGGGGATGCAGGGATATATGGCTACACCTTC
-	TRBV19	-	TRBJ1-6	CASSIDRNSPLHF	TGTGCCAGTAGTATTGACCGTAATTCACCCCTCCACTTT
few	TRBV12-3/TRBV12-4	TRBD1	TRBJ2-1	CASSVTGTGNEQFF	TGTGCCAGCAGTGTTACCGGGACAGGCAATGAGCAGTTCTTC
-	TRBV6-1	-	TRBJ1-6	CAGGMPLHF	TGTGCCGGGGGGATGCCCCTCCACTTT
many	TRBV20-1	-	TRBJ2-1	CSATTNQPGSYNEQFF	TGCAGTGCTACCACAAACCAGCCGGGATCCTACAATGAGCAGTTCTTC
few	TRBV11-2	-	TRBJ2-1	CASSILRDYNEQFF	TGTGCCAGCAGCATACTCCGGGACTACAATGAGCAGTTCTTC
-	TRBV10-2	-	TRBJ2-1	CASRALGTRKFF	TGCGCCAGCAGGGCTTTAGGGACCCGAAAGTTCTTC
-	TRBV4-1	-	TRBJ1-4	CASSPWYREKLFF	TGCGCCAGCAGCCCCTGGTACCGTGAAAAACTGTTTTTT
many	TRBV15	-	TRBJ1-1	CATSRQQGQNTEAFF	TGTGCCACCAGCAGACAACAGGGTCAGAACACTGAAGCTTTCTTT
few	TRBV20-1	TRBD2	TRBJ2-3	CSAELGGSDTQYF	TGCAGTGCCGAGTTGGGGGGGTCAGATACGCAGTATTTT
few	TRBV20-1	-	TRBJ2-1	CSARKSGGKLDNEQFF	TGCAGTGCTAGAAAATCTGGCGGGAAGCTCGACAATGAGCAGTTCTTC
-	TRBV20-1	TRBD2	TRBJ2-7	CSVAGGFNEQYF	TGCAGTGTAGCGGGAGGCTTCAACGAGCAGTACTTC
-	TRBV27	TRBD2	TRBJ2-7	CASRNSGRGYEQYF	TGTGCCAGCAGGAATAGCGGGAGAGGCTACGAGCAGTACTTC
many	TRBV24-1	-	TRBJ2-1	CATQDGPYNEQFF	TGTGCCACACAGGACGGACCTTACAATGAGCAGTTCTTC
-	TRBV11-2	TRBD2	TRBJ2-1	CASSPRSLALAGIDEQFF	TGTGCCAGCAGCCCCAGGAGCCTCGCACTAGCGGGCATCGATGAGCAGTTCTTC
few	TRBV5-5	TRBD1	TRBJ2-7	CASSTGTGNYEQYF	TGTGCCAGCAGCACCGGGACAGGCAACTACGAGCAGTACTTC
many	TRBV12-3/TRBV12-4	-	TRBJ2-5	CASSFWGGRETQYF	TGTGCCAGCAGTTTCTGGGGGGGCCGAGAGACCCAGTACTTC
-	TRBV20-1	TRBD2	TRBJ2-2	CSARFFRGGGTGELFF	TGCAGTGCTAGATTTTTCCGGGGGGGCGGCACCGGGGAGCTGTTTTTT
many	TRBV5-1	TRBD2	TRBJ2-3	CASSFGLAGVGDTQYF	TGCGCCAGCAGCTTCGGACTAGCGGGAGTTGGAGATACGCAGTATTTT
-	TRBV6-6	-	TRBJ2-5	CARGAGPQETQYF	TGTGCCAGGGGGGCAGGGCCCCAAGAGACCCAGTACTTC
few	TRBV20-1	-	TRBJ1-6	CSAPAGGNNSPLHF	TGCAGTGCCCCGGCTGGGGGTAATAATTCACCCCTCCACTTT
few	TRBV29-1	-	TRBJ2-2	CSVEGSGVTGELFF	TGCAGCGTTGAGGGTTCCGGGGTCACCGGGGAGCTGTTTTTT
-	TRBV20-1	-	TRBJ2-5	CSDSGLETQYF	TGCAGTGACTCCGGACTTGAGACCCAGTACTTC
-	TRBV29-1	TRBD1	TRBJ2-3	CSVGAGGSSDTQYF	TGCAGCGTTGGGGCAGGGGGCAGTTCAGATACGCAGTATTTT
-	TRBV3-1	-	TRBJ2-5	CASSQGGSSQETQYF	TGTGCCAGCAGCCAAGGGGGCTCAAGCCAAGAGACCCAGTACTTC
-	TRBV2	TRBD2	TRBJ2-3	CTSCRTSGGGPSTDTQYF	TGTACCAGCTGCCGGACTAGCGGGGGGGGCCCTAGCACAGATACGCAGTATTTT
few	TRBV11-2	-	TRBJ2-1	CASGTGGQFF	TGTGCCAGCGGAACCGGGGGACAGTTCTTC
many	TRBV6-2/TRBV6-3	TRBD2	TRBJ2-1	CASSYGLATIGEQFF	TGTGCCAGCAGTTACGGACTAGCGACCATTGGGGAGCAGTTCTTC
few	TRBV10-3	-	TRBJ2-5	CAIGGSGKETQYF	TGTGCCATCGGGGGGTCCGGCAAAGAGACCCAGTACTTC
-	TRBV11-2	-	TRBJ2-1	CASSPILSSYNEQFF	TGTGCCAGCAGCCCAATTCTTAGCTCCTACAATGAGCAGTTCTTC
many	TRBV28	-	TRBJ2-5	CASSLIAQGETQYF	TGTGCCAGCAGTTTAATTGCCCAGGGGGAGACCCAGTACTTC
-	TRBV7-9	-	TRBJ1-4	CASSTATNEKLFF	TGTGCCAGCAGCACCGCAACTAATGAAAAACTGTTTTTT